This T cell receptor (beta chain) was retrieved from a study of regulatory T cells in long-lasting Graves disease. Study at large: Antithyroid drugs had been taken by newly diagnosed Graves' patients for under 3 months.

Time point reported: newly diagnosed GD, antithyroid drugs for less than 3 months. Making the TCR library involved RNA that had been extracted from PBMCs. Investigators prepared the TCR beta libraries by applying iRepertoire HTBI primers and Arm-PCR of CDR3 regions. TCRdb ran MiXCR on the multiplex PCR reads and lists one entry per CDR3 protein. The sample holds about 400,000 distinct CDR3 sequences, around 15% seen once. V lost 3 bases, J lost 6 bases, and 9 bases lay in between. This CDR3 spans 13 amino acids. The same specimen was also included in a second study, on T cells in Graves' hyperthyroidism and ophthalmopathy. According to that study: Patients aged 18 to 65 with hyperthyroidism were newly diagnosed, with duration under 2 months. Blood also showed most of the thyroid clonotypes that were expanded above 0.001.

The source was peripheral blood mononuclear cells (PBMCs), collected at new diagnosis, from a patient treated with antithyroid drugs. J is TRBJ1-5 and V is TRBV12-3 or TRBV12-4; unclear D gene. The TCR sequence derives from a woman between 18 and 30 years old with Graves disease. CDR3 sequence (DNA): TGTGCCAGCAGTTTTGGACGGGCTCAGCCCCAGCATTTT. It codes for CASSFGRAQPQHF.